These 10 T cell receptor beta chains share one sample of origin, sequenced in a study of regulatory T cells in long-lasting Graves disease (dated by TCRdb to the early 2020s). Receptor libraries were prepared by multiplex PCR. The reads were generated on an Illumina HiSeq 4000. TCR beta libraries were built with iRepertoire HTBI primers and Arm-PCR amplification of CDR3 regions. Starting from the raw public reads, TCRdb applied fastp trimming at Q25, assembled clones with MiXCR and retained in-frame beta chains. Every distinct CDR3 protein forms one entry, paired with its most common genes and DNA. The sample yields around 470,000 distinct CDR3 sequences; 14% were counted once. The leading ten clones occupy roughly 18% of the sample. Taken with the paper, the label for time point translates to: newly diagnosed GD, antithyroid drugs for less than 3 months. RNA was extracted from PBMCs in TRIzol for both TCR sequencing and RNA sequencing.

These same records also appear under a second study, on T cells in Graves' hyperthyroidism and ophthalmopathy.

The sequences come from peripheral blood mononuclear cells (PBMCs), collected at new diagnosis, from a patient treated with antithyroid drugs. These receptor sequences come from a woman in her 50s with Graves disease. Donor details come from another sample of the same person, matched by shared clones.

The J gene is TRBJ1-4, the V gene TRBV7-6; 7 bases map to TRBD1. The CDR3 is 16 amino acids. V trimming: 5 bases; J trimming: 4 bases; junction bases outside the gene matches: 10. Germline V gives CDR1 SGHVS, CDR2 FNYEAQ. Here the CDR3 reads CASSQIQQGLNEKLFF. CDR3 DNA sequence: TGTGCCAGCAGCCAAATCCAACAGGGGCTTAATGAAAAACTGTTTTTT.

Concerning this clonotype itself: A far more abundant clone sits one base away, making this likely a read error. The chain uses TRBV5-5 and TRBJ2-1, with D perhaps TRBD1 or TRBD2 (5 bases each). CDR1 is SGHKS and CDR2 is YYEKEE in the germline V gene (reference sequence). V lost 6 bases and J 10 bases, leaving 20 bases between the germline ends. The CDR3 totals 14 residues. The CDR3 DNA sequence: TGTGCCAGCACCCCAGGACGGGGACCCTACGAGCAGTTCTTC. This sequence encodes CASTPGRGPYEQFF.

This chain links TRBV9 with TRBJ2-7, with D unresolved. CDR1 is SGDLS, CDR2 YYNGEE, per germline. The V end lost 3 bases, the J end lost 2 bases, and 9 bases lay between the germline ends. The CDR3 is made up of 13 amino acids. The chain's CDR3 is CASSGASAYEQYF. The CDR3 region has the DNA TGTGCCAGCAGCGGGGCCTCGGCCTACGAGCAGTACTTC.

This clonotype was counted many times. This chain uses TRBV6-5 with TRBJ2-7; 14 bases agree with TRBD2. The junction had 13 bases not matched to a gene; V was cut back by 0 bases and J by 6 bases. Germline V lookup: CDR1 MNHEY, CDR2 SVGAGI. The CDR3 runs 19 residues. The CDR3 nucleotides read TGTGCCAGCAGTTACTCGCGGACTAGCGGGAGGATCGGGGCGGGCGAGCAGTACTTC. Protein: CASSYSRTSGRIGAGEQYF.

This clonotype was seen many times. The J gene is TRBJ1-1, the V gene TRBV30; D gene unclear. The CDR3 loop spans 11 amino acids. V gave up 0 bases and J gave up 11 bases, with 10 bases separating them. CDR1 and CDR2 from the germline V gene are GTSNPN and SVGIG (reference sequence). The CDR3 sequence is CAWSVGWLAFF. CDR3 nucleotide sequence: TGTGCCTGGAGTGTAGGGTGGTTGGCTTTCTTT.

This clonotype was seen many times. The rearrangement links TRBV27 to TRBJ2-5; the match to TRBD2 covers 7 bases. The ends lost 0 bases at V and 0 bases at J; junction bases unmatched: 7. Germline values: CDR1 MNHEY, CDR2 SMNVEV (reference sequence). This CDR3 has 17 residues. For the CDR3, the DNA is TGTGCCAGCAGTTTATCAGGACTCGGGGGGTACCAAGAGACCCAGTACTTC. This codes for CASSLSGLGGYQETQYF.

This clonotype was detected ten times or more. This chain uses TRBV5-1 with TRBJ2-5, with D possibly being TRBD1 (6 bases). V lost 4 bases, J lost 4 bases, and 17 bases lay in between. This CDR3 region has 15 residues. In germline, CDR1 is SGHRS, CDR2 YFSETQ. In nucleotides, the CDR3 is TGCGCCAGCAGCGGGGGCGGCAGGCTAGGAGAGACCCAGTACTTC. Translating gives CASSGGGRLGETQYF.

Details on this clonotype: This sequence may be a read error, since a much larger clone differs from it by one base. The chain has TRBV18 and TRBJ2-5; D is undetermined. This CDR3 comprises 15 residues. Trimming removed 3 bases from V and 2 bases from J, with 13 bases in between. Germline V gene lookup returns CDR1 KGHSH and CDR2 LQKENI. DNA of the CDR3: TGTGCCAGCTCACCTTTGGGCGGCCGACAAGAGACCCAGTACTTC. Amino acid sequence: CASSPLGGRQETQYF.

In its sample, this clonotype was seen many times. The rearrangement links TRBV28 to TRBJ2-3; TRBD2 agrees at 10 bases. Germline V gene lookup returns CDR1 MDHEN and CDR2 SYDVKM. There are 15 residues in the CDR3. Trimming cost V 3 bases and J 4 bases; bases outside gene matches: 4. The DNA for the CDR3 is TGTGCCAGCAGTTTGACTAGCGGGCATTCAGATACGCAGTATTTT. This translates into CASSLTSGHSDTQYF.

This clonotype came up many times. The chain carries TRBV28 and TRBJ2-6, with 10 bases lining up with TRBD2. V lost 4 bases to trimming and J lost 2 bases; unmatched junction nucleotides: 8. Germline CDR1 reads MDHEN; CDR2 reads SYDVKM. This CDR3 spans 18 amino acids. The chain's CDR3 is CASSSGAAGGPGANVLTF. The DNA for the CDR3 is TGTGCCAGCAGTTCCGGGGCAGCGGGAGGGCCTGGGGCCAACGTCCTGACTTTC.